This entry features one TCR beta chain sequence. This clone appeared a few times. No cognate antigen has been identified for it. No much larger clone is present one base from it, and per-base qualities are unavailable. The data stem from a study of cytomegalovirus exposure and HLA in healthy donors (dated by TCRdb to 2016 to 2017). Context from the whole study: In an earlier analysis of 587 of the donors, 250 to 350 Gb of sequence data and approximately 100 million unique TCR beta sequences from roughly 190 million T cells were reported. An early release that covered roughly 600 HLA-typed donors contained about 300 gigabases of sequencing data and about 84 million unique TCR sequences. Of the 350 to 450 genotyped donors, 70% to 90% were placed in the genetic ancestry cluster associated with self-reported Caucasian donors. The study was designed to test whether signatures of past pathogen exposure could be identified by cataloging public T cell receptors. Using immunosequencing, the study profiled T cell repertoires from about 620 subjects and related those repertoires to cytomegalovirus serostatus. A separate validation cohort of roughly 120 different subjects was used in addition to the approximately 640-subject first cohort. To predict cytomegalovirus infection status, the study combined high-throughput TCR immunosequencing, statistical association of individual TCRs with disease status, and machine learning. A later analysis re-analyzed previously published TCR beta repertoires from roughly 600 donors and added high-resolution HLA genotyping to study TCR occurrence patterns. Rather than using new phenotypic data, the later analysis identified candidate immune exposures from TCR beta sequences and from how often those sequences occurred across donors. To decide whether each TCR beta V gene segment behaved as functional or pseudogenic, an earlier analysis of nearly 600 of the donors relied on high-throughput TCR beta sequencing. Alongside the repertoire data, information on donor age, sex, ethnicity and CMV serostatus was compiled. In a later genetic analysis, genome-wide SNP genotypes for 398 of the 666 donors were used, and that subset was treated as a discovery cohort. All discovery cohort repertoires had been generated using a single sequencing platform. HLA typing included class I and class II loci at four-digit resolution. Typing coverage differed by locus: A, B, C, DRB1 and DQB1 were typed in about 620-630 donors, DQA1 in 500 to 550, DPA1 in approximately 610, and DPB1 in 450 to 480. Several DR-DQ haplotypes were handled as single units for association and clustering, since linkage in the cohort was strong. On average, roughly 250,000 unique TCR beta nucleotide sequences were sequenced per donor among more than 350 genotyped donors of the cohort, with roughly 18% of those sequences being non-productive. Study-wide conclusions, independent of this receptor: A total of some 180 TCR beta chains were listed by the study as associated with cytomegalovirus. Compared with equally common non-associated chains, HLA-associated TCR beta chains in a later analysis were more clonally expanded and had lower generation probabilities. Because HLA typing was unavailable for some donors at each locus, only the typed subset was used in association tests. According to a later genetic analysis, donors in an Asian-associated ancestry cluster had fewer N-insertions in productive TCRs than the approximately 650-donor mean. Most CMV-associated TCR beta chains appeared to be HLA-restricted in a later analysis, and the HLA associations seemed to be driven largely by CMV exposure. For the cohort, immune exposure information was limited to CMV serostatus. The sequencing pipeline was judged likely to have produced a cluster of highly shared sequence variants as a technical artifact. A further reported finding was that TCR beta sequences accurately predicted the HLA-A and HLA-B alleles for most subjects in the first cohort. Correlated functional status among segregating V segments might reflect linkage disequilibrium, but an unknown experimental factor could not be ruled out. Several of the top co-occurrence clusters appeared to be linked to parvovirus B19, influenza, CMV and Epstein-Barr virus, according to a later analysis. Most TCR sequences were observed very rarely across donors, whereas some public TCRs were present in many individuals. The authors suggested that the approach could potentially be extended to other disease states and immunological phenotypes. In an earlier analysis of under 600 of the donors, most TCR beta V segments were observed in productive rearrangements about 90% or about 30% of the time, broadly matching IMGT annotations. Specific HLA alleles were associated with 15,000 to 20,000 TCR beta sequences at a false discovery rate of 0.05 in a later analysis. A later analysis found that TCR association rates varied across HLA loci, with DRB1 alleles showing the most associated TCRs and HLA-C alleles the fewest. Presence/absence analyses assumed roughly uniform sequencing depth across donors, an assumption that may not hold. Some IMGT-functional V segments, including TRBV6-2 and TRBV6-3, could not be distinguished by the 87-base-pair reads and were therefore excluded. In both the original and validation cohorts, the classifier was reported to diagnose cytomegalovirus status with high specificity and sensitivity. In vitro tests confirmed that three of the cytomegalovirus-associated TCR beta chains recognize cytomegalovirus antigens. Because counts were too low, roughly 17 rarely observed V segments, including chromosome 9 orphons, were left out of the earlier analysis of some 640 of the donors. This cohort had only TCR beta chains sequenced, and the lack of alpha or paired-chain data limited which features could be detected. In a later genetic analysis, a missense DCLRE1C variant was associated with V-gene and J-gene trimming of TCR beta chains, and the association was replicated in an independent cohort. When HLA alleles, especially DR and DQ, strongly co-occurred, attributing TCR associations to individual alleles was difficult.

Receptor libraries were prepared by the immunoSEQ multiplex PCR assay. For the multiplex PCR, a mixture combining 60 forward primers for TCR Vbeta segments and 13 reverse primers for TCR Jbeta segments was used. A multiplex PCR assay on genomic DNA amplified the CDR3 region of rearranged TCR beta genes. The Illumina HiSeq System was used to sequence the amplified TCR beta libraries as 87-base-pair reads. In the authors' own workflow: In a later analysis, approximately 74 million unique TCR beta chains were counted across the roughly 670 repertoires, and around 11 million of these chains were shared by at least two donors. A nearest-neighbor algorithm error-corrected the raw reads and collapsed the reads into unique sequences, merging closely related sequences to remove PCR and sequencing errors. CDR3 sequences were aligned to IMGT reference sequences to assign V, D and J gene segments. For a sequence to be retained, a match of at least six nucleotides to both a V gene segment and a J gene segment was required. A rearrangement was called productive if the CDR3 had no stop codons and remained in frame with V and J, and every other rearrangement was called non-productive. CDR3 was defined according to IMGT convention as the region running from the second conserved V-encoded cysteine to the conserved J-encoded phenylalanine. The earlier analysis of more than 450 of the donors excluded sequences that lacked an unambiguous match to a single V gene segment. An earlier analysis of 550 to 650 of the donors classified V segments as functional when productive rearrangements were above 56.7% and as segregating when the standard deviation between donors was above 5%. A statistical classification framework was built to diagnose cytomegalovirus status from the catalog of TCR beta chain sequences. In a later analysis, V and J genes were assigned by comparing TCR nucleotide sequences against IMGT/GENE-DB human TR gene sequences. A later analysis assigned CDR3 sequences and most-parsimonious VDJ recombination scenarios with the TCRdist pipeline. In a later analysis, every TCR beta chain was defined by the combination of its CDR3 amino acid sequence and its V-gene family, and reads without a unique V-gene family were dropped. A later analysis removed 550 to 700 highly shared, low-generation-probability nucleotide sequences to deal with suspected cross-contamination and a sequencing artifact. A later analysis calculated a clonal expansion index for each public chain from normalized within-repertoire ranks of inferred template counts. In a later analysis, generation probabilities were computed with a VDJ recombination model fitted to out-of-frame rearrangements, and the resulting probabilities were checked against IGoR. A later analysis scored TCR-TCR, TCR-HLA and TCR-CMV co-occurrence with hypergeometric tests, applying a repertoire-size bias correction to TCR pairs. A later analysis estimated false discovery rates by permuting HLA or CMV assignments 20 times. A later analysis grouped co-occurring TCRs with DBSCAN, adding TCRdist sequence similarity when clustering within HLA-allele-positive subsets. Repertoires with fewer than 30,000 or more than 120,000 public chains were left out of co-occurrence clustering, as were four to six repertoires with anomalous nucleotide sharing. In TCRdb, the immuneACCESS table is reduced to in-frame sequences with V and J assigned. These tables do not hold every clone; where another copy was compared, an unresolved V gene accounts for under half, and the others remain unexplained. The V and J calls and clone size come from that table; D and trimming were worked out from the DNA. Within this sample are roughly 190,000 clones, with roughly 70% of them counted one time only. 1.5% to 2% of the sample is in the top ten clones.

The cohort was made up of approximately 700 healthy bone marrow donors. At the time of sampling, all cohort members were nominally healthy, though unrecorded immune exposures were likely present. The donor was CMV seronegative and belonged to the group of 352 seronegative cohort members. A peripheral blood sample was collected from each donor, and TCR beta sequencing was performed on peripheral blood mononuclear cells. The Qiagen DNeasy Blood Extraction Kit was used to extract genomic DNA from the blood cell samples. Including the terminal cysteine and phenylalanine, the CDR3 comprises 16 residues. Kept here is only the CDR3 DNA, which spans 48 bases and is read in frame from base 1. CDR1 is given as SGDLS and CDR2 as YYNGEE, both from the germline V gene. V is trimmed back by 3 bases and J by 3 bases, and the junction contains 5 bases that no gene match accounts for.

Sequenced input: PBMCs. The clonotype comes from a woman in her 30s in good health and CMV-seronegative. Recombination linked TRBV9 to TRBJ2-3; TRBD2 aligns with 12 central bases. The DNA sequence is as follows: TGTGCCAGCAGCGGCGGACTAGCGGGAAATACAGATACGCAGTATTTT. It codes for CASSGGLAGNTDTQYF.